This entry features one TCR beta chain sequence. Germline trimming cut 6 bases from V and 2 bases from J; bases unmatched to any gene: 6. The CDR3 is made up of 14 amino acids. Germline V gives CDR1 SGHTA, CDR2 FQGTGA. This sample was taken from a study of blood T cell repertoires in COVID-19. Looking at the study overall: Collection of acute and convalescent COVID-19 samples took place in the United States, Italy and Spain. PBMCs, B-cell-depleted T cells, or T cells provided the cDNA or gDNA that made up the material.

Study processing details: The assay estimated nucleated cells by amplifying reference gene primers. Repertoires were generated with immunoSEQ multiplex PCR, while TCRdb's copy carries only in-frame clones and drops some. V and J calls and clone size are as listed in that table; D and trimming were resolved from the DNA. The sample holds 250,000 to 300,000 clones, about 85% seen once. The receptor's source is a man younger than 35 with active or convalescent COVID-19. Sequencing was performed on peripheral blood. The chain has TRBV7-3 and TRBJ1-1, with 7 positions matching TRBD1. The CDR3 is CASRTQGGNTEAFF. The CDR3 DNA reads as TGTGCCAGCAGAACCCAGGGGGGCAACACTGAAGCTTTCTTT.